The sequence of this T cell receptor beta chain was determined in a study of T cell responses to AZD1222 COVID-19 vaccine. Findings of the study overall: Reportedly, nearly half of unique spike TCRs recognized epitopes outside B.1.351/B.1.1.7 mutations. Sampling captured repertoires only after the peak T cell response. Most donors were white British, females outnumbered males, and clonal diversity was possibly underestimated.

As regards this clone: Antigen unknown.

Germline values: CDR1 SGHTA, CDR2 FQGNSA. CDR3 size: 14 residues. Trimming stripped 6 bases from V and 4 bases from J, with 13 bases between. Clones were read by immunoSEQ multiplex PCR, and TCRdb kept only the in-frame ones, dropping some. Here the sample spans 80,000 to 100,000 clones, around 90% being singletons. The specimen was peripheral blood, collected 28 days after the second AZD1222 dose. The rearrangement links TRBV7-2 to TRBJ2-1; weak D call: TRBD2 (7 bases). This clonotype originated in an adult who received the AZD1222 COVID-19 vaccine. DNA for the CDR3: TGTGCCAGCAGTCCGGGGGGCGGATACAATGAGCAGTTCTTC. Its protein product is CASSPGGGYNEQFF.